Below, 32 T cell receptor beta chains from the same sample are listed, as sequenced in a study of T cells after yellow fever vaccination. TCRdb re-analysed the 5' RACE reads in MiXCR, keeping a single row per CDR3 protein. The data contain around 590,000 distinct CDR3 sequences, more than 9% of them singletons. The sample here was PBMCs, taken on the day of the yellow fever booster vaccination. These receptor sequences come from a young man who received the YFV17D yellow fever vaccine.

A few counts support this clonotype. The rearrangement links TRBV6-6 to TRBJ1-2, with a possible D match to TRBD1 (5 bases). The CDR3 loop spans 13 amino acids. CDR1 and CDR2 (germline): MNHNY, SVGAGI (reference sequence). The V and J ends lost 6 bases and 6 bases respectively, with 14 bases between them. The CDR3 DNA follows: TGTGCCAGCAGCCAGCCAGGGAAGGATGGCTACACCTTC. It specifies CASSQPGKDGYTF.

V is TRBV30 and J is TRBJ2-3; 8 bases map to TRBD2. J was trimmed by 0 bases and V by 3 bases; bases with no gene match: 8. CDR1 is GTSNPN, CDR2 SVGIG, per germline (reference sequence). The CDR3 has 16 amino acids. DNA for the CDR3: TGTGCCTGGAGGGGCGGGAGGCCCTCGAGCACAGATACGCAGTATTTT. This sequence encodes CAWRGGRPSSTDTQYF.

The chain carries TRBV7-9 and TRBJ2-1; possibly TRBD1 for D (6 bases). V was trimmed by 6 bases and J by 10 bases, leaving 13 bases between them. The CDR3 has 12 amino acids. Germline loops: CDR1 SEHNR, CDR2 FQNEAQ (reference sequence). CDR3 coding DNA: TGTGCCAGCAGGGTACAGGGAAACGAGCAGTTCTTC. This gives the protein CASRVQGNEQFF.

V usage is TRBV5-6 and J usage is TRBJ2-3; D might be TRBD1 (5 bases). The CDR3 runs to 16 residues. From germline, CDR1 is SGHDT and CDR2 YYEEEE. V was pared by 0 bases and J by 4 bases, with 15 bases between. The CDR3 spells CASSLVAGKRSDTQYF. CDR3 nucleotide sequence: TGTGCCAGCAGCTTGGTGGCAGGGAAACGCTCAGATACGCAGTATTTT.

The V and J genes are TRBV10-1 and TRBJ2-5; tentative D call: TRBD1 (6 bases). The CDR3 runs to 17 residues. The V gene's germline CDR1 is WNHNN and CDR2 SYGVQD (reference sequence). With 4 bases removed from V and 7 bases from J, the gap between germline ends came to 25 bases. CDR3 residues: CASSAPLRDKVGVTQYF. DNA of the CDR3: TGCGCCAGCAGTGCCCCGCTCCGGGACAAAGTAGGAGTGACCCAGTACTTC.

The CDR3 here is CASITDRGGTEAFF. The CDR3 DNA reads as TGTGCCAGCATCACCGACAGGGGTGGCACTGAAGCTTTCTTT. The chain has TRBV18 and TRBJ1-1; 8 bases match TRBD1. CDR3 length: 14 residues. The ends lost 8 bases at V and 4 bases at J; junction bases unmatched: 9. Germline assignment: CDR1 KGHSH and CDR2 LQKENI.

Only one count was recorded for this clonotype. The chain combines TRBV7-3 with TRBJ2-3; possible D gene TRBD1, 5 bases. The CDR3 spans 13 residues. Germline V gene lookup returns CDR1 SGHTA and CDR2 FQGTGA. The V and J ends lost 6 bases and 6 bases respectively, with 13 bases between them. The CDR3 reads CASSKIGADTQYF. CDR3 nucleotide sequence: TGTGCCAGCAGTAAAATAGGGGCGGATACGCAGTATTTT. The whole variable domain, filled in from reference TRBV7-3 and TRBJ2-3, reads GAGVSQTPSNKVTEKGKYVELRCDPISGHTALYWYRQSLGQGPEFLIYFQGTGAADDSGLPNDRFFAVRPEGSVSTLKIQRTERGDSAVYLCASSKIGADTQYFGPGTRLTVL.

This clonotype has only a few counts. The gene calls are TRBV3-1 and TRBJ2-7, with D tentatively TRBD1 (6 bases). CDR3 size: 14 residues. Per the germline V gene, CDR1 is LGHDT and CDR2 is YNNKEL (reference sequence). The V gene lost 5 bases and the J gene lost 2 bases, with 13 bases spanning the gap. The CDR3 region is CASSAPGHTYEQYF. The DNA of the CDR3 is TGTGCCAGCAGCGCCCCGGGACACACCTACGAGCAGTACTTC.

This chain links TRBV5-8 with TRBJ1-5; D not certain. This CDR3 region has 15 residues. V lost 0 bases and J lost 4, with 11 bases in between. The germline gives CDR1 SGHTS, CDR2 YDEGEE. The CDR3 DNA reads as TGTGCCAGCAGCTTGGTCGCCCCCAGAAATCAGCCCCAGCATTTT. Its protein product is CASSLVAPRNQPQHF.

This clonotype was observed a few times. V gene TRBV12-5 combines with J gene TRBJ2-1; 10 nucleotides align to TRBD1. With 7 bases clipped from V and 6 bases from J, the junction kept 9 bases outside the gene matches. The germline CDR1 and CDR2 sequences are LGHNT and FRNRAP. CDR3 size: 15 residues. CDR3 protein: CASVPTGQGFNEQFF. The CDR3, as DNA: TGTGCTAGTGTCCCAACGGGACAGGGGTTCAATGAGCAGTTCTTC. The variable domain in full, completed from reference TRBV12-5 and TRBJ2-1, reads DARVTQTPRHKVTEMGQEVTMRCQPILGHNTVFWYRQTMMQGLELLAYFRNRAPLDDSGMPKDRFSAEMPDATLATLKIQPSEPRDSAVYFCASVPTGQGFNEQFFGPGTRLTVL.

This clonotype has just a few counts. This chain joins TRBV6-1 and TRBJ2-7, with 8 bases fitting TRBD1. CDR1 is MNHNS and CDR2 is SASEGT in the germline V gene. Trimming took 2 bases from V and 5 from J; bases not matched to a gene: 11. The CDR3 is 16 amino acids. The CDR3 region has the DNA TGTGCCAGCAGTGAACTCATACCGACAGGGGTCCACGAGCAGTACTTC. It codes for CASSELIPTGVHEQYF.

In this sample, this clonotype turned up a few times. The chain recombines TRBV12-3 or TRBV12-4 with TRBJ2-2; 8 nucleotides match TRBD1. V trimming: 6 bases; J trimming: 6 bases; junction bases outside the gene matches: 6. This CDR3 spans 14 amino acids. CDR3 protein: CASSFDRGAGELFF. CDR3 in DNA: TGTGCCAGCAGCTTTGACAGGGGCGCCGGGGAGCTGTTTTTT.

There are a few counts of this clonotype. The CDR3 nucleotides are TGTGCCGGATTGGCCTCGACGGTGACCCAGTACTTC. Amino acids: CAGLASTVTQYF. This chain uses TRBV30 with TRBJ2-5; D not resolved. The CDR3 has 12 amino acids. The V gene lost 8 bases and the J gene lost 7 bases, with 17 bases spanning the gap. Germline lookup yields CDR1 GTSNPN and CDR2 SVGIG (reference sequence).

This clonotype turned up a few times. The chain combines TRBV29-1 with TRBJ2-7, with D tentatively TRBD1 or TRBD2 (6 bases each). Trimming took 4 bases from V and 2 from J, leaving 24 bases between them. This CDR3 spans 17 amino acids. CDR1 is SQVTM, CDR2 ANQGSEA, per germline. Here the CDR3 DNA reads TGCAGCGTTGGGGGGGCCGCTAGGGGAGGAGGGACCTACGAGCAGTACTTC. This sequence encodes CSVGGAARGGGTYEQYF.

This clonotype has more than one count but fewer than ten. This chain links TRBV5-1 with TRBJ1-6; D possibly corresponds to TRBD1 (5 bases). The CDR3 extends over 14 amino acids. V was trimmed by 6 bases and J by 7 bases, leaving 14 bases between them. The germline CDR1 and CDR2 sequences are SGHRS and YFSETQ. The CDR3 DNA reads as TGCGCCAGCACCACCGGGACGGGAAATTCACCCCTCCACTTT. It yields the protein CASTTGTGNSPLHF.

The chain employs TRBV20-1 and TRBJ1-1; D uncertain. The CDR3 is 13 residues long. V lost 7 bases and J 1 base, leaving 13 bases between the germline ends. Germline-derived CDR1 and CDR2 are DFQATT and SNEGSKA (reference sequence). This CDR3 is CSGARTRNTEAFF. CDR3 nucleotide sequence: TGCAGTGGCGCCAGGACGAGGAACACTGAAGCTTTCTTT.

There are a few counts of this clonotype. The CDR3 DNA reads as TGTGCCAGCAGCCCCGACTTGATTTCGGGCACAGATACGCAGTATTTT. Residues: CASSPDLISGTDTQYF. The genes are TRBV11-2 and TRBJ2-3, with D unclear. The V and J ends lost 5 bases and 1 base respectively, with 16 bases between them. The CDR3 contains 16 residues. Per germline, CDR1 SGHAT and CDR2 FQNNGV.

This chain uses TRBV5-4 with TRBJ1-1; 9 bases are shared with TRBD1. CDR1 and CDR2 (germline): SGHNT, YYREEE (reference sequence). Germline trimming cut 2 bases from V and 3 bases from J; bases unmatched to any gene: 2. This CDR3 has 14 residues. The CDR3 sequence is CASSFDRGYTEAFF. CDR3 nucleotide sequence: TGTGCCAGCAGCTTCGACAGGGGGTACACTGAAGCTTTCTTT.

This clonotype has only a few counts. The chain couples TRBV30 to TRBJ1-5, with 9 bases aligning to TRBD1. Trimming cost V 8 bases and J 7 bases; bases outside gene matches: 9. The CDR3 is 13 residues long. Germline CDR1 is GTSNPN and CDR2 is SVGIG (reference sequence). The CDR3 is CAVNRGPGQPQHF. The CDR3, as DNA: TGTGCCGTTAACAGGGGGCCGGGGCAGCCCCAGCATTTT.

This clonotype was recorded a few times. The V gene is TRBV7-9, the J gene TRBJ2-7; 7 bases are shared with TRBD1. This CDR3 is 16 amino acids long. The ends lost 2 bases at V and 0 bases at J; junction bases unmatched: 7. Germline values: CDR1 SEHNR, CDR2 FQNEAQ (reference sequence). CDR3 nucleotide sequence: TGTGCCAGCAGCTTACCAAGACAGGGCAGCTCCTACGAGCAGTACTTC. Amino acid sequence: CASSLPRQGSSYEQYF.

This clonotype came up a few times. The CDR3 bases are TGTGCCAGCAGTGGGGCAGCCGATTCGGGTCAGCCCCAGCATTTT. Its protein product is CASSGAADSGQPQHF. The chain uses TRBV9 and TRBJ1-5; tentatively, D is TRBD1 (5 bases). V was clipped by 5 bases and J by 6 bases, with 18 bases between them. CDR3 size: 15 residues. Germline V gene lookup returns CDR1 SGDLS and CDR2 YYNGEE.

This clonotype was seen repeatedly, ten times or more. The J gene is TRBJ1-2, the V gene TRBV4-3; D unresolved. This CDR3 spans 13 amino acids. CDR1 LGHNA and CDR2 YSLEER come from the germline V gene. V lost 0 bases to trimming and J lost 5 bases, with 7 bases between them. CDR3 in amino acids: CASSQDRGYGYTF. The CDR3 bases are TGCGCCAGCAGCCAAGATCGTGGGTATGGCTACACCTTC.

V and J are TRBV9 and TRBJ1-2, with D possibly matching TRBD1 (5 bases). Germline V gene data show CDR1 as SGDLS and CDR2 as YYNGEE. The CDR3 length is 13 residues. The ends were cut back, 3 bases at V and 4 bases at J, with 10 bases in the middle. DNA for the CDR3: TGTGCCAGCAGCGGAGGGGATTTCTATGGCTACACCTTC. Translation gives CASSGGDFYGYTF.

The chain recombines TRBV9 with TRBJ2-2, with 8 bases matching TRBD2. Unmatched junction bases numbered 4, after V lost 9 bases and J lost 0 bases. Germline V gives CDR1 SGDLS, CDR2 YYNGEE. This CDR3 region has 14 residues. CDR3 DNA sequence: TGTGCCACCGGGGGGGCACCGAACACCGGGGAGCTGTTTTTT. Its protein product is CATGGAPNTGELFF.

This clonotype was recorded a few times. The chain is built from TRBV3-1 and TRBJ2-6; D remains ambiguous. The germline V gene has CDR1 LGHDT and CDR2 YNNKEL (reference sequence). Trimming removed 5 bases from V and 2 bases from J, with 7 bases in between. The CDR3 is 14 residues long. The CDR3 loop reads CASSSATGANVLTF. The CDR3 nucleotides are TGTGCCAGCAGCTCGGCAACTGGGGCCAACGTCCTGACTTTC.

The CDR3: CASSQLHRGGTGELFF. The CDR3, as DNA: TGCGCCAGCAGCCAACTTCACAGGGGCGGCACCGGGGAGCTGTTTTTT. The chain employs TRBV4-3 and TRBJ2-2, with 7 bases fitting TRBD1. CDR3 length: 16 amino acids. CDR1 LGHNA and CDR2 YSLEER come from the germline V gene. V lost 2 bases to trimming and J lost 4 bases; unmatched junction nucleotides: 7.

This clonotype was seen just once. The chain has TRBV11-2 and TRBJ2-4, with 8 bases lining up with TRBD1. This CDR3 is 14 amino acids long. J gave up 1 base and V 7 bases, and 3 bases lay outside the gene matches. Germline V lookup: CDR1 SGHAT, CDR2 FQNNGV. DNA of the CDR3: TGTGCCAGCACCCGACAGGGGGCCAAAAACATTCAGTACTTC. As protein: CASTRQGAKNIQYF.

This rearrangement joins TRBV20-1 to TRBJ1-3; no reliable D call. The length of the CDR3 is 14 residues. Trimming pared 4 bases from V and 2 bases from J, leaving 12 bases between. The V gene's germline CDR1 is DFQATT and CDR2 SNEGSKA (reference sequence). The CDR3 region has the DNA TGCAGTGCTACCCGAGCCCAGGCTGGAAACACCATATATTTT. As protein: CSATRAQAGNTIYF.

A few counts support this clonotype. This chain uses TRBV5-1 with TRBJ2-7, with a weak D call TRBD2 (6 bases). CDR1 is SGHRS, CDR2 YFSETQ, per germline. The CDR3 covers 17 residues. The V end lost 0 bases, the J end lost 0 bases, and 16 bases lay between the germline ends. CDR3: CASSLGQGGGGSYEQYF. The CDR3 region has the DNA TGCGCCAGCAGCTTGGGGCAGGGAGGCGGTGGCTCCTACGAGCAGTACTTC.

This clonotype has ten or more counts. The chain links TRBV4-1 to TRBJ1-2; D unclear. Germline CDR1 MGHRA, CDR2 YSYEKL. The CDR3 spans 13 residues. V gave up 4 bases and J gave up 6 bases, with 12 bases separating them. Written as DNA, the CDR3 is TGCGCCAGCAGCCGGACGGGAACGGATGGCTACACCTTC. Its translation: CASSRTGTDGYTF.

In this sample, this clonotype turned up many times. V gene TRBV7-9 combines with J gene TRBJ1-5; unclear D gene. The CDR3 length is 12 residues. The V gene's germline CDR1 is SEHNR and CDR2 FQNEAQ (reference sequence). The V end was cut by 2 bases, the J end by 6 bases, with 5 bases between. CDR3 amino acids: CASSLSSQPQHF. The CDR3 DNA follows: TGTGCCAGCAGCTTATCCAGTCAGCCCCAGCATTTT.

This sequence joins TRBV5-4 and TRBJ1-5; D uncertain. This CDR3 is 15 amino acids long. V was shortened by 0 bases and J by 0 bases, with 7 bases between the two germline ends. Germline V gene lookup returns CDR1 SGHNT and CDR2 YYREEE (reference sequence). The CDR3 nucleotides read TGTGCCAGCAGCTTGGGCGTCCATAGCAATCAGCCCCAGCATTTT. It is translated as CASSLGVHSNQPQHF. Complete variable domain (other parts from reference TRBV5-4 and TRBJ1-5): ETGVTQSPTHLIKTRGQQVTLRCSSQSGHNTVSWYQQALGQGPQFIFQYYREEENGRGNFPPRFSGLQFPNYSSELNVNALELDDSALYLCASSLGVHSNQPQHFGDGTRLSIL.